The clone carrying this TCR beta chain turned up a few times. CDR1 is DFQATT and CDR2 is SNEGSKA in the germline V gene (reference sequence). This CDR3 comprises 11 residues. The V end lost 5 bases, the J end lost 10 bases, and 13 bases lay between the germline ends. Each CDR3 protein gets one entry after TCRdb re-called the RT-PCR reads with MiXCR. This sample carries roughly 140,000 distinct CDR3 sequences, about a third of them seen once, and the ten largest clones take 40% to 55%. These data come from a study of patients and donors after allogeneic stem cell transplantation. The specimen sequenced was blood, either unsorted or a sorted T cell fraction (not recorded which). The chain couples TRBV20-1 to TRBJ2-3; D remains unclear. This sequence was found in a human donor who was either an allogeneic HSCT recipient or a stem cell or donor lymphocyte infusion donor (not recorded which). It is not recorded whose cells these are; they may come from a transplant donor. Here the CDR3 reads CSARGRQAQYF. CDR3 DNA: TGCAGTGCTCGTGGGCGCCAGGCGCAGTATTTT.